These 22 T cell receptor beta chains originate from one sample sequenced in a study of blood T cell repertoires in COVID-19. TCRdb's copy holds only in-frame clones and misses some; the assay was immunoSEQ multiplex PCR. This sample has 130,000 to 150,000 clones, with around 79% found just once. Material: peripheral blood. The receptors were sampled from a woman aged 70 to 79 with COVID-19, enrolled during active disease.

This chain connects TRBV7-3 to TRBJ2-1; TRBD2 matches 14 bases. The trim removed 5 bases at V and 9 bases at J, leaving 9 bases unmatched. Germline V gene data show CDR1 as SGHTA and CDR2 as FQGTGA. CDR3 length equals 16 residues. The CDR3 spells CASSPTGTSGGGEQFF. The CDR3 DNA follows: TGTGCCAGCAGCCCCACCGGGACTAGCGGGGGAGGTGAGCAGTTCTTC. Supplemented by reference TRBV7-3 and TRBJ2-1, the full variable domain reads GAGVSQTPSNKVTEKGKYVELRCDPISGHTALYWYRQSLGQGPEFLIYFQGTGAADDSGLPNDRFFAVRPEGSVSTLKIQRTERGDSAVYLCASSPTGTSGGGEQFFGPGTRLTVL.

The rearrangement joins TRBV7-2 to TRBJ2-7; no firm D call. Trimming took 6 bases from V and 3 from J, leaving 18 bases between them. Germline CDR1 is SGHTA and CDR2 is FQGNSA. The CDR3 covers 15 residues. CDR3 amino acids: CASRPPGAGYYEQYF. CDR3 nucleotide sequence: TGTGCCAGCAGGCCCCCCGGTGCCGGGTACTACGAGCAGTACTTC. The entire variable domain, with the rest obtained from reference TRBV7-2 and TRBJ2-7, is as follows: GAGVSQSPSNKVTEKGKDVELRCDPISGHTALYWYRQSLGQGLEFLIYFQGNSAPDKSGLPSDRFSAERTGGSVSTLTIQRTQQEDSAVYLCASRPPGAGYYEQYFGPGTRLTVT.

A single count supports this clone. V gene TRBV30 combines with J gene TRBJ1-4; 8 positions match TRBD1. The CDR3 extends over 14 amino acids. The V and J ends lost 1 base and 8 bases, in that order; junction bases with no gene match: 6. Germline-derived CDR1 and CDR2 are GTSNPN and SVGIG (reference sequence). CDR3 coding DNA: TGTGCCTGGAGTGGCCAGGGGGCTGGGGAAAAACTGTTTTTT. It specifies CAWSGQGAGEKLFF.

Here the CDR3 DNA reads TGTGCCATCAGTGAGGGACAGGAGAGCTACACCTTC. It codes for CAISEGQESYTF. This chain links TRBV10-3 with TRBJ1-2; 7 bases fit TRBD1. Per germline, CDR1 ENHRY and CDR2 SYGVKD. The V and J ends lost 2 bases and 9 bases, in that order; junction bases with no gene match: 3. The CDR3 sequence is 12 residues long.

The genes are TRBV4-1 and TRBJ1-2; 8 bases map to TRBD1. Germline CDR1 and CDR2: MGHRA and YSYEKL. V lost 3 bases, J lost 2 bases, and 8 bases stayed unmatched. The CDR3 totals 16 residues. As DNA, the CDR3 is TGCGCCAGCAGCCAGGGCCCGGGACAGGCCAACTATGGCTACACCTTC. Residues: CASSQGPGQANYGYTF.

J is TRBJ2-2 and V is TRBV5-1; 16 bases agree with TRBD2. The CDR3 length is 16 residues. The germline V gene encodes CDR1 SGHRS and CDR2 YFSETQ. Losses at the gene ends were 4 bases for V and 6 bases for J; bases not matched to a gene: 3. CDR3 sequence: CASSGTSGGAPGELFF. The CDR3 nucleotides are TGCGCCAGCAGCGGGACTAGCGGGGGGGCCCCCGGGGAGCTGTTTTTT.

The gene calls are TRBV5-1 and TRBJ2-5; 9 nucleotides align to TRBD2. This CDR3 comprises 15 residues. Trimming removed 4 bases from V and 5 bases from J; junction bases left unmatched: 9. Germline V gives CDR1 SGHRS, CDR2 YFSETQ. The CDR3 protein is CASSPSGDTRETQYF. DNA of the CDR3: TGCGCCAGCAGCCCTAGCGGGGATACCCGGGAGACCCAGTACTTC.

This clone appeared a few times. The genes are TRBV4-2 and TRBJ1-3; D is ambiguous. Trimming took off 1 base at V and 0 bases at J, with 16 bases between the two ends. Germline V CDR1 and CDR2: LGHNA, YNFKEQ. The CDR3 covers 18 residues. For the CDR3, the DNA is TGTGCCAGCAGCCAAGTACCCCGGGGTGCCGGCTCTGGAAACACCATATATTTT. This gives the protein CASSQVPRGAGSGNTIYF.

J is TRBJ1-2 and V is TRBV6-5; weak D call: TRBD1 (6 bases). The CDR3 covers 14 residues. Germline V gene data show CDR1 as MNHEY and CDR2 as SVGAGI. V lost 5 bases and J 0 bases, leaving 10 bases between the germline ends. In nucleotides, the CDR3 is TGTGCCAGCAGTCGGACAGATACTAACTATGGCTACACCTTC. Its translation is CASSRTDTNYGYTF.

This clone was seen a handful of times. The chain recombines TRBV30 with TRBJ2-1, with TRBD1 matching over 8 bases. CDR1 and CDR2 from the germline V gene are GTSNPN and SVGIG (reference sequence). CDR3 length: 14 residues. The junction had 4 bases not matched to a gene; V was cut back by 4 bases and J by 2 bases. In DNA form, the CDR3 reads TGTGCCTGGACTCAGGGGGCCGCCTACAATGAGCAGTTCTTC. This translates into CAWTQGAAYNEQFF.

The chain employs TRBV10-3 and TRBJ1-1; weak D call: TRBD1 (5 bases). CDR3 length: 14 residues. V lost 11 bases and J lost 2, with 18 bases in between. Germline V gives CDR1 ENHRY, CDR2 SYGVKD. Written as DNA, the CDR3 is TGTGCCTCCCGCGGCGGGGGGGGTAACACTGAAGCTTTCTTT. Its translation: CASRGGGGNTEAFF.

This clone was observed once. The CDR3 DNA reads as TGTGCCACCAGCAGTTATTCAGCGGGGGAGCTGTTTTTT. The encoded protein is CATSSYSAGELFF. This chain links TRBV15 with TRBJ2-2, with no clear D. The CDR3 contains 13 residues. Germline CDR1 and CDR2: LNHNV and YYDKDF (reference sequence). Trimming pared 3 bases from V and 8 bases from J, leaving 10 bases between. Full variable domain (remainder filled in from reference TRBV15 and TRBJ2-2): DAMVIQNPRYQVTQFGKPVTLSCSQTLNHNVMYWYQQKSSQAPKLLFHYYDKDFNNEADTPDNFQSRRPNTSFCFLDIRSPGLGDTAMYLCATSSYSAGELFFGEGSRLTVL.

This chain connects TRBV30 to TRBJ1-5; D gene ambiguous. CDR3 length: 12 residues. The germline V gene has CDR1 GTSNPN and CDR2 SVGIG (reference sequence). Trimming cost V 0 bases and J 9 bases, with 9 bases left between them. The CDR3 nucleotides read TGTGCCTGGAGTGTACCGGGAGGGCCCCAGCATTTT. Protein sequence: CAWSVPGGPQHF.

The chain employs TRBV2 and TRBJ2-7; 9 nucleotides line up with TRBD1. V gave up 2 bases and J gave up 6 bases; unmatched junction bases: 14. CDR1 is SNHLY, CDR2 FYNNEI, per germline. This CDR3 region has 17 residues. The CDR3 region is CASSESPLGTGFSEQYF. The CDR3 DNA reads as TGTGCCAGCAGTGAATCCCCGCTCGGGACAGGGTTTTCCGAGCAGTACTTC.

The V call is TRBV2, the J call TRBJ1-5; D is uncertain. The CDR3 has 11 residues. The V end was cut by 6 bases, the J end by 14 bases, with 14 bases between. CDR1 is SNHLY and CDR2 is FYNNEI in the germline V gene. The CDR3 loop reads CASSLLAVEHF. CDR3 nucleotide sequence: TGTGCCAGCAGCCTTTTGGCAGTTGAGCATTTT.

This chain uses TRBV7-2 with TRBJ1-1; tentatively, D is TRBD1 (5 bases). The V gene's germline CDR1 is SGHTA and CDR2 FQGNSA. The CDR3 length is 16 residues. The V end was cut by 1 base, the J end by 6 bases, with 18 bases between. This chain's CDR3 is CASSLVVGGDGAEAFF. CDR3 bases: TGTGCCAGCAGCTTAGTAGTAGGAGGGGACGGGGCTGAAGCTTTCTTT.

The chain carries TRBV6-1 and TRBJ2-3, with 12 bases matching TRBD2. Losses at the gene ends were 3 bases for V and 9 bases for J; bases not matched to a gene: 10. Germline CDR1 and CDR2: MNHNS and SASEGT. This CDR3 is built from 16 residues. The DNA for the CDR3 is TGTGCCAGCAGTGAGTTACTAGCGGGGGGAGCGGGGACGCAGTATTTT. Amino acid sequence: CASSELLAGGAGTQYF.

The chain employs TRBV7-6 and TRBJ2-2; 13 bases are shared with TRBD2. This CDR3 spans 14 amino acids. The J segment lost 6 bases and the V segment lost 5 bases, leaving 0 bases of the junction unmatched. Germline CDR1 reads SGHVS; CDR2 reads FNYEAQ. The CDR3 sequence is CASSGLAGAGELFF. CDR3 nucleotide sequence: TGTGCCAGCAGCGGACTAGCGGGGGCCGGGGAGCTGTTTTTT.

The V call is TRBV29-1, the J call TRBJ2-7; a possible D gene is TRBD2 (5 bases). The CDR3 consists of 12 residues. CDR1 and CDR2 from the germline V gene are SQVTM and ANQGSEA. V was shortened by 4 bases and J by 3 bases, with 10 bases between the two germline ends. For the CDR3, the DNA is TGCAGCGTTGGGACTGGCGTCTACGAGCAGTACTTC. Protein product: CSVGTGVYEQYF.

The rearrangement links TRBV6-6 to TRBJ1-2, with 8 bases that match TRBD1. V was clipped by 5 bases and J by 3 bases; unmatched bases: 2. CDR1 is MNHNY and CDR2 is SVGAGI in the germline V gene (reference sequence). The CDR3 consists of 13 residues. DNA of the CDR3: TGTGCCAGCAGTCCGACAGGGGACTATGGCTACACCTTC. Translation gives CASSPTGDYGYTF.

In DNA, the CDR3 is TGTGCCAGCAGGGGGACTAGCGGGGGCACAGATACGCAGTATTTT. Encoded protein: CASRGTSGGTDTQYF. J is TRBJ2-3 and V is TRBV2; the match to TRBD2 covers 13 bases. CDR1 and CDR2 (germline): SNHLY, FYNNEI. The CDR3 has 15 residues. J was trimmed by 1 base and V by 6 bases; bases with no gene match: 1.

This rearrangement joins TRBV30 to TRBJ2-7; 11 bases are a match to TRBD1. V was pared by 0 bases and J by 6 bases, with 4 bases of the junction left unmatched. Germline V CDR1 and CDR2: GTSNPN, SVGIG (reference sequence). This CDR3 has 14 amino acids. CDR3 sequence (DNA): TGTGCCTGGAGTGTTGGGACAGGGGGAAGCGAGCAGTACTTC. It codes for CAWSVGTGGSEQYF.